One T cell receptor (beta chain) is described in this entry. These data are taken from a study of blood T cell repertoires in COVID-19. Across the whole study: COVID-19 samples collected from the United States, Italy and Spain covered acute and convalescent phases. PBMCs, B-cell-depleted T cells, or T cells provided the cDNA or gDNA that made up the material.

As processed by the authors: Amplification of reference gene primers provided the estimated nucleated cell counts. Produced via immunoSEQ multiplex PCR; TCRdb's table is partial and in-frame only. The DNA was the basis for D and trimming; V, J and clone size are from that table. In the table there are about 83,000 clones, 86% of which are singletons. The sequence was collected from a man in his forties or fifties with active COVID-19. The source material was peripheral blood.

The DNA of the CDR3 is TGTGCCAGTAGAAAGTGGGCTAGCGGGGGGGCCGTACTAAATGAGCAGTTCTTC. Its translation is CASRKWASGGAVLNEQFF. V usage is TRBV19 and J usage is TRBJ2-1; 12 bases are a match to TRBD2. V lost 6 bases and J lost 7; bases outside the gene matches: 16. CDR3 length: 18 residues. Germline V gives CDR1 LNHDA, CDR2 SQIVND (reference sequence).